What follows are 15 T cell receptor beta chains derived from one specimen sequenced in a study of neoadjuvant nivolumab and ipilimumab in lung cancer. The method was immunoSEQ multiplex PCR; TCRdb's version includes in-frame clones alone and lacks a portion of them. This table holds 9,500 to 10,000 clones, approximately 85% found once. Specimen: peripheral blood, collected before neoadjuvant nivolumab, alone or with ipilimumab. The source of these receptors is an adult with non-small cell lung cancer.

This rearrangement joins TRBV11-2 to TRBJ1-2, with D tentatively TRBD1 (5 bases). V gave up 3 bases and J gave up 2 bases, with 13 bases separating them. The germline V gene encodes CDR1 SGHAT and CDR2 FQNNGV. The CDR3 totals 15 residues. The CDR3 loop reads CASSLTGEVNYGYTF. In DNA, the CDR3 is TGTGCCAGCAGCTTGACGGGGGAGGTGAACTATGGCTACACCTTC.

In regard to this clone: The sample contains more than one DNA sequence encoding this CDR3. The V gene is TRBV9, the J gene TRBJ2-3, with TRBD2 matching 7 bases. CDR1 and CDR2 (germline): SGDLS, YYNGEE. This CDR3 contains 15 residues. Germline trimming cut 0 bases from V and 0 bases from J; bases unmatched to any gene: 1. The CDR3 loop reads CASSVGGGSTDTQYF. CDR3 coding DNA: TGTGCCAGCAGCGTAGGGGGAGGGAGCACAGATACGCAGTATTTT.

The chain uses TRBV28 and TRBJ2-5, with unresolved D. V lost 5 bases, J lost 5 bases, and 9 bases lay in between. Germline V gene data show CDR1 as MDHEN and CDR2 as SYDVKM. The CDR3 covers 12 residues. The CDR3 loop reads CASSPYGETQYF. Here the CDR3 DNA reads TGTGCCAGCAGTCCTTATGGGGAGACCCAGTACTTC.

The chain couples TRBV27 to TRBJ2-3; 7 nucleotides align to TRBD2. J gave up 4 bases and V 4 bases, and 5 bases lay outside the gene matches. This CDR3 is built from 14 residues. CDR1 is MNHEY, CDR2 SMNVEV, per germline (reference sequence). CDR3: CASSYWGGADTQYF. CDR3 sequence (DNA): TGTGCCAGCAGTTATTGGGGGGGGGCAGATACGCAGTATTTT.

The rearrangement uses TRBV7-9 and TRBJ2-1, with a possible D match to TRBD2 (6 bases). Germline lookup yields CDR1 SEHNR and CDR2 FQNEAQ (reference sequence). Trimming pared 5 bases from V and 0 bases from J, leaving 11 bases between. The CDR3 is made up of 15 amino acids. The DNA for the CDR3 is TGTGCCAGCAGCCCTAGCGAGACCTCCTACAATGAGCAGTTCTTC. Residues: CASSPSETSYNEQFF.

The J gene is TRBJ2-3, the V gene TRBV5-4; 12 bases align to TRBD2. Trimming removed 4 bases from V and 3 bases from J; junction bases left unmatched: 3. Germline loops: CDR1 SGHNT, CDR2 YYREEE (reference sequence). CDR3 length equals 15 residues. The CDR3 DNA sequence: TGTGCCAGCAGCAAGACTAGCGGGAGTACAGATACGCAGTATTTT. Protein: CASSKTSGSTDTQYF. The variable domain in full, completed from reference TRBV5-4 and TRBJ2-3, reads ETGVTQSPTHLIKTRGQQVTLRCSSQSGHNTVSWYQQALGQGPQFIFQYYREEENGRGNFPPRFSGLQFPNYSSELNVNALELDDSALYLCASSKTSGSTDTQYFGPGTRLTVL.

In this sample, this clone turned up once. V and J are TRBV28 and TRBJ2-1; a possible D gene is TRBD2 (5 bases). Trimming shortened V by 8 bases and J by 1 base, and 15 bases separated the two germline ends. Germline assignment: CDR1 MDHEN and CDR2 SYDVKM. The length of the CDR3 is 15 residues. The CDR3 protein is CASRHSALSYNEQFF. In DNA form, the CDR3 reads TGTGCCAGCCGTCATAGCGCCCTTTCCTACAATGAGCAGTTCTTC. The variable domain in full, with the rest retrieved from reference TRBV28 and TRBJ2-1, is DVKVTQSSRYLVKRTGEKVFLECVQDMDHENMFWYRQDPGLGLRLIYFSYDVKMKEKGDIPEGYSVSREKKERFSLILESASTNQTSMYLCASRHSALSYNEQFFGPGTRLTVL.

The chain carries TRBV5-1 and TRBJ2-7; 11 bases match TRBD1. The CDR3 sequence is 15 residues long. Trimming removed 4 bases from V and 0 bases from J; junction bases left unmatched: 3. Germline V gene lookup returns CDR1 SGHRS and CDR2 YFSETQ. CDR3 in DNA: TGCGCCAGCAGCATAGGACAGGGGGCCTCCTACGAGCAGTACTTC. This translates into CASSIGQGASYEQYF.

The chain combines TRBV11-2 with TRBJ2-5; the D gene is possibly TRBD2 (6 bases). The V gene's germline CDR1 is SGHAT and CDR2 FQNNGV. CDR3 length: 14 residues. Trimming left V 4 bases short and J 2 bases short, with 11 bases between. The chain's CDR3 is CASSYGGLQETQYF. CDR3 sequence (DNA): TGTGCCAGCAGCTACGGGGGTTTACAAGAGACCCAGTACTTC.

This rearrangement joins TRBV7-3 to TRBJ2-3; unclear D gene. Between the trimmed V and J ends, which lost 0 bases and 1 base, there was a span of 11 bases. The CDR3 length is 16 residues. Germline CDR1 reads SGHTA; CDR2 reads FQGTGA. The CDR3 region has the DNA TGTGCCAGCAGCTTAACGACCCTCTCCGGCACAGATACGCAGTATTTT. This encodes CASSLTTLSGTDTQYF.

This chain uses TRBV28 with TRBJ2-7; 8 positions agree with TRBD2. The germline V gene encodes CDR1 MDHEN and CDR2 SYDVKM. The CDR3 loop spans 15 amino acids. The trim removed 4 bases at V and 4 bases at J, leaving 9 bases unmatched. This CDR3 is CASSWGSGKSYEQYF. CDR3 bases: TGTGCCAGCAGTTGGGGTAGCGGGAAGTCGTACGAGCAGTACTTC.

The J gene is TRBJ2-3, the V gene TRBV6-4, with D perhaps TRBD1 (5 bases). The length of the CDR3 is 14 residues. V lost 0 bases and J 4 bases, leaving 8 bases between the germline ends. Looked up from germline, CDR1 is MRHNA and CDR2 is SNTAGT. Written as DNA, the CDR3 is TGTGCCAGCAGTGACTCCCAGGGATCAGATACGCAGTATTTT. The encoded protein is CASSDSQGSDTQYF.

The J gene is TRBJ2-7, the V gene TRBV19, with TRBD2 identical over 11 bases. The CDR3 consists of 14 residues. Germline V gene lookup returns CDR1 LNHDA and CDR2 SQIVND (reference sequence). V lost 4 bases to trimming and J lost 5 bases; unmatched junction nucleotides: 4. The CDR3 DNA reads TGTGCCAGTAGTAGGACTAGCGGGTGGGACGAGCAGTACTTC. It translates to CASSRTSGWDEQYF.

In its sample, this clone was seen a few times. V is TRBV4-1 and J is TRBJ1-1; D unclear. The CDR3 has 14 residues. Looked up from germline, CDR1 is MGHRA and CDR2 is YSYEKL. V lost 1 base to trimming and J lost 4 bases, with 10 bases between them. CDR3 in DNA: TGCGCCAGCAGCCAAGTGGGGAGTCCCACTGAAGCTTTCTTT. Its translation is CASSQVGSPTEAFF.

The rearrangement joins TRBV28 to TRBJ2-1, with 8 bases that match TRBD2. In germline, CDR1 is MDHEN, CDR2 SYDVKM. V lost 7 bases and J lost 7; bases outside the gene matches: 9. There are 14 residues in the CDR3. In nucleotides, the CDR3 is TGTGCCAGCAATGTCCCGGGGGGGAGGAATGAGCAGTTCTTC. It yields the protein CASNVPGGRNEQFF.